This T cell receptor (beta chain) is drawn from a study of T cells in Graves' hyperthyroidism and ophthalmopathy. Study results and limitations: Researchers found most expanded thyroid clonotypes above 0.001 in blood as well.

From RNA transcripts, TCR beta CDR3 regions were amplified. The primer set for the first-round RT-PCR of the TCR CDR3 was HTBI. TCRdb re-analysed the multiplex PCR reads in MiXCR, keeping a single row per CDR3 protein. The table includes more than 150,000 distinct CDR3 sequences, about a sixth detected once. This clonotype was counted many times. The antigen is unknown. Uncontrolled infection, other autoimmune disease, pregnancy and lactation each barred patients from inclusion. This CDR3 is 20 amino acids long. The junction had 12 bases not matched to a gene; V was cut back by 4 bases and J by 0 bases. Germline CDR1 SEHNR, CDR2 FQNEAQ (reference sequence).

The sequence was collected from a woman aged 45-60 years with Graves' hyperthyroidism. The V gene is TRBV7-9, the J gene TRBJ2-3; 14 nucleotides match TRBD2. The sample was blood. CDR3 protein: CASSSRLAGGPFPSTDTQYF. CDR3 DNA sequence: TGTGCCAGCAGCTCACGACTAGCGGGGGGGCCGTTCCCTAGCACAGATACGCAGTATTTT.